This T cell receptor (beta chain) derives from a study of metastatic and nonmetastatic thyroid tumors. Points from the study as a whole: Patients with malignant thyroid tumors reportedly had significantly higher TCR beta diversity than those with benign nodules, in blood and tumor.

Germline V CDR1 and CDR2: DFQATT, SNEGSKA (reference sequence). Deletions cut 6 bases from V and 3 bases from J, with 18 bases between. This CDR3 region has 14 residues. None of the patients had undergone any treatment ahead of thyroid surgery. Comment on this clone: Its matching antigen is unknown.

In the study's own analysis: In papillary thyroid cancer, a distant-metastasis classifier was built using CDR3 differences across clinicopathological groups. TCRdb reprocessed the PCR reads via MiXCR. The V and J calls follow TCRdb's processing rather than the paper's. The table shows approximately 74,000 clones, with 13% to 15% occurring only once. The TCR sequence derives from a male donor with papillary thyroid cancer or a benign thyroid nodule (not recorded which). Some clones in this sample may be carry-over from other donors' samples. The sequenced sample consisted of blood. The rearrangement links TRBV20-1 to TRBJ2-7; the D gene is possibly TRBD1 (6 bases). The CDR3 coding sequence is TGCAGTGCGCCGACCGGGACAACCCTCTACGAGCAGTACTTC. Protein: CSAPTGTTLYEQYF.